This is a list of T cell receptor beta chains from one sample in a study of T cells in Graves' hyperthyroidism and ophthalmopathy. TCRdb called the multiplex PCR reads again in MiXCR, with one record for every CDR3 protein. The sample contains 300,000 to 450,000 distinct CDR3 sequences, roughly 25% of which appear only once. Specimen: blood. The receptors come from a man between 45 and 60 years old with Graves' hyperthyroidism. The CDR3 runs from the conserved cysteine through the conserved F or W. D genes are given only for firm matches. The size of a clone is reported for some rows only, either as once, few or many, or as a class for expanded clones.

>TRBD2|TRBJ2-1|few|TRBV12-3/TRBV12-4
CASSLKAGAGGPRDEQFF
TGTGCCAGCAGTTTGAAGGCTGGAGCGGGAGGGCCTCGTGATGAGCAGTTCTTC
>-|TRBJ2-3|-|TRBV24-1
CATSSLGSTDTQYF
TGTGCCACCAGCTCTCTAGGTAGCACAGATACGCAGTATTTT
>-|TRBJ2-2|many|TRBV12-3/TRBV12-4
CASSLPLTAPNTGELFF
TGTGCCAGCAGTCTACCCCTGACAGCTCCCAACACCGGGGAGCTGTTTTTT
>TRBD2|TRBJ2-1|few|TRBV3-1
CASSPPLAAEQFF
TGTGCCAGCAGCCCCCCACTAGCGGCTGAGCAGTTCTTC
>-|TRBJ2-1|-|TRBV7-9
CASSLPEPGSGYNEQFF
TGTGCCAGCAGCTTACCGGAACCCGGGAGCGGGTACAATGAGCAGTTCTTC
>TRBD2|TRBJ2-5|many|TRBV2
CASQGTSGRRTQYF
TGTGCCAGCCAGGGGACTAGCGGGAGGAGGACCCAGTACTTC
>-|TRBJ2-3|-|TRBV7-3
CASSIRQNPTDTQYF
TGTGCCAGCAGCATTAGACAGAACCCCACAGATACGCAGTATTTT
>TRBD2|TRBJ2-5|few|TRBV10-3
CAISEKTSGTLYF
TGTGCCATCAGTGAGAAGACTAGCGGGACACTCTACTTC
>TRBD2|TRBJ2-1|few|TRBV20-1
CSARVSSGSVWNNEQFF
TGCAGTGCTAGAGTTTCTAGCGGATCAGTCTGGAACAATGAGCAGTTCTTC
>-|TRBJ1-4|-|TRBV11-2
CASSLGVASTNEKLFF
TGTGCCAGCAGCTTAGGTGTAGCCTCAACTAATGAAAAACTGTTTTTT
>TRBD2|TRBJ2-2|-|TRBV20-1
CSAGRAGMAGELFF
TGCAGTGCTGGACGAGCGGGAATGGCCGGGGAGCTGTTTTTT
>TRBD1|TRBJ1-4|-|TRBV6-5
CASSYSGQTNEKLFF
TGTGCCAGCAGTTACTCGGGACAGACAAATGAAAAACTGTTTTTT
>-|TRBJ2-6|-|TRBV11-2
CASSLAPFLYEAGANVLTF
TGTGCCAGCAGCTTAGCCCCCTTCCTGTATGAGGCTGGGGCCAACGTCCTGACTTTC
>-|TRBJ2-2|few|TRBV12-3/TRBV12-4
CASSPPGPGELFF
TGTGCCAGCAGCCCACCAGGGCCCGGGGAGCTGTTTTTT
>-|TRBJ1-1|few|TRBV2
CASSEWRNTEAFF
TGTGCCAGCAGTGAATGGCGGAACACTGAAGCTTTCTTT
>TRBD2|TRBJ2-1|-|TRBV6-1
CASSGFSREIYNEQFF
TGTGCCAGCAGTGGTTTTTCGCGGGAGATCTACAATGAGCAGTTCTTC
>TRBD2|TRBJ2-7|many|TRBV7-6
CASSLVLAGADEQYF
TGTGCCAGCAGCTTAGTACTAGCGGGAGCGGACGAGCAGTACTTC
>-|TRBJ1-1|-|TRBV12-3/TRBV12-4
CASRRAPGAEAFF
TGTGCCAGCAGGCGGGCCCCGGGCGCTGAAGCTTTCTTT
>TRBD1|TRBJ2-2|-|TRBV24-1
CATSDPTTGHAGELFF
TGTGCCACCAGTGACCCCACGACAGGGCACGCCGGGGAGCTGTTTTTT
>-|TRBJ2-7|many|TRBV11-2
CASSTTYEQYF
TGTGCCAGCAGCACCACCTACGAGCAGTACTTC
>-|TRBJ1-1|-|TRBV10-2
CASSDVRGNTEAFF
TGCGCCAGCAGTGACGTCAGGGGGAACACTGAAGCTTTCTTT
>TRBD1|TRBJ2-5|-|TRBV13
CASSSRDSRQETQYF
TGTGCCAGCAGCAGCCGGGACAGCCGCCAAGAGACCCAGTACTTC
>-|TRBJ1-1|few|TRBV11-3
CASSFGWAEAFF
TGTGCCAGCAGCTTCGGTTGGGCTGAAGCTTTCTTT
>TRBD2|TRBJ2-1|many|TRBV7-3
CASSAGLVDEQFF
TGTGCCAGCAGCGCTGGACTAGTAGATGAGCAGTTCTTC
>-|TRBJ1-1|-|TRBV19
CASSMKGNTEAFF
TGTGCCAGTAGTATGAAGGGGAACACTGAAGCTTTCTTT
>-|TRBJ2-5|-|TRBV20-1
CSATLRDWGETQYF
TGCAGTGCCACTCTCAGGGACTGGGGAGAGACCCAGTACTTC
>-|TRBJ1-5|few|TRBV7-2
CASSLDDRSYQPQHF
TGTGCCAGCAGCTTAGACGACAGATCCTATCAGCCCCAGCATTTT
>-|TRBJ1-4|-|TRBV12-3/TRBV12-4
CASSELPGEKLFF
TGTGCCAGCAGCGAACTCCCCGGGGAAAAACTGTTTTTT
>-|TRBJ1-2|many|TRBV11-2
CASSRGAYGYTF
TGTGCCAGCAGCCGCGGCGCCTATGGCTACACCTTC
>TRBD2|TRBJ2-1|many|TRBV15
CATSSGVAGGPVYNEQFF
TGTGCCACCAGCTCAGGGGTAGCGGGAGGGCCGGTCTACAATGAGCAGTTCTTC
>TRBD2|TRBJ2-1|-|TRBV7-9
CASSLRSAGGRSGEQFF
TGTGCCAGCAGCTTAAGGTCGGCGGGGGGGAGAAGTGGTGAGCAGTTCTTC
>-|TRBJ2-7|-|TRBV6-5
CASSYGQGTSYEQYF
TGTGCCAGCAGTTACGGTCAGGGGACATCCTACGAGCAGTACTTC
>TRBD2|TRBJ2-1|-|TRBV9
CASGSVLAGKGNEQFF
TGTGCCAGCGGAAGCGTACTAGCGGGAAAGGGCAATGAGCAGTTCTTC
>-|TRBJ2-5|few|TRBV3-1
CASSQAPGGGETQYF
TGTGCCAGCAGCCAAGCCCCGGGGGGCGGGGAGACCCAGTACTTC
>-|TRBJ1-1|few|TRBV6-1
CASSFDPLGEAFF
TGTGCCAGCAGCTTCGACCCTCTGGGGGAAGCTTTCTTT
>-|TRBJ1-5|few|TRBV4-1
CASSHQPGSNQPQHF
TGCGCCAGCAGCCATCAGCCAGGCAGTAATCAGCCCCAGCATTTT
>-|TRBJ2-2|-|TRBV20-1
CSARGQGQTNTGELFF
TGCAGTGCTAGAGGTCAGGGGCAAACGAACACCGGGGAGCTGTTTTTT
>TRBD2|TRBJ2-1|-|TRBV5-4
CASTKSGTDEQFF
TGTGCCAGCACCAAGAGCGGGACGGACGAGCAGTTCTTC
>TRBD2|TRBJ2-3|-|TRBV29-1
CSVDPPAGGTGRDTQYF
TGCAGCGTTGATCCCCCAGCGGGAGGGACCGGTAGGGATACGCAGTATTTT
>-|TRBJ2-5|-|TRBV2
CASSVSRARAAEETQYF
TGTGCCAGCAGTGTTAGTCGCGCGCGAGCCGCGGAAGAGACCCAGTACTTC